The 17 T cell receptor beta chains below come from one sample, sequenced in a study of T cell responses to AZD1222 COVID-19 vaccine. Repertoires were generated with immunoSEQ multiplex PCR, while TCRdb's copy carries only in-frame clones and drops some. Found here are 100,000 to 120,000 clones, roughly 90% of them singletons; the top ten hold 2% to 2.5%. The sample here was peripheral blood, taken 28 days after the second AZD1222 dose. Source of these receptors: an adult who received the AZD1222 COVID-19 vaccine.

The CDR3 region has the DNA TGTGCCAGCAGTCACGACGGGAGCAATCAGCCCCAGCATTTT. It encodes CASSHDGSNQPQHF. The genes are TRBV5-4 and TRBJ1-5, with D unresolved. The CDR3 sequence is 14 residues long. V lost 5 bases and J lost 1, with 10 bases in between. Germline loops: CDR1 SGHNT, CDR2 YYREEE (reference sequence).

The rearrangement links TRBV27 to TRBJ2-7; tentatively, D is TRBD1 (5 bases). Germline CDR1 MNHEY, CDR2 SMNVEV (reference sequence). The V end was cut by 6 bases, the J end by 2 bases, with 14 bases between. The CDR3 contains 14 residues. CDR3 sequence: CASSPRRGPYEQYF. The DNA of the CDR3 is TGTGCCAGCAGCCCCCGAAGGGGTCCCTACGAGCAGTACTTC.

This sequence joins TRBV3-1 (or the pseudogene TRBV3-2) and TRBJ2-1; 9 bases agree with TRBD1. V was pared by 0 bases and J by 2 bases, with 2 bases of the junction left unmatched. The CDR3 spans 16 residues. Germline assignment: CDR1 LGHDT and CDR2 YNNKEL (reference sequence). The CDR3 spells CASSQEWTGAYNEQFF. In DNA, the CDR3 is TGTGCCAGCAGCCAAGAGTGGACAGGGGCCTACAATGAGCAGTTCTTC.

This clone came up once. This chain joins TRBV27 and TRBJ2-5, with D perhaps matching TRBD1 or TRBD2 (5 bases each). Trimming took 2 bases from V and 3 from J, leaving 16 bases between them. Germline-derived CDR1 and CDR2 are MNHEY and SMNVEV (reference sequence). CDR3 size: 16 residues. The CDR3 region has the DNA TGTGCCAGCAGTTTAACGAAGGCAGGGAGTAAAGAGACCCAGTACTTC. Residues: CASSLTKAGSKETQYF.

The table lists this clone with a count of one. The chain combines TRBV27 with TRBJ1-2; 7 nucleotides align to TRBD1. The V gene end was trimmed by 4 bases and the J gene end by 7 bases; junction bases not matched to a gene: 9. CDR1 is MNHEY and CDR2 is SMNVEV in the germline V gene (reference sequence). The CDR3 totals 14 residues. CDR3 protein: CASSYRDSTVGYTF. For the CDR3, the DNA is TGTGCCAGCAGTTACCGGGACAGTACAGTTGGCTACACCTTC.

In this sample, this clone turned up a few times. The chain recombines TRBV7-2 with TRBJ1-2; no clear D gene. The CDR3 has 14 amino acids. Between the trimmed V and J ends, which lost 5 bases and 5 bases, there was a span of 15 bases. Germline V gene data show CDR1 as SGHTA and CDR2 as FQGNSA. CDR3 loop: CASSLHPGGYGYTF. The DNA of the CDR3 is TGTGCCAGCAGCCTACACCCGGGTGGTTATGGCTACACCTTC.

V gene TRBV2 combines with J gene TRBJ1-2; D remains unclear. CDR3 length: 13 amino acids. CDR1 is SNHLY and CDR2 is FYNNEI in the germline V gene. Trimming left V 4 bases short and J 10 bases short, with 16 bases between. CDR3 nucleotide sequence: TGTGCCAGCAGTGCGGAACACGGAGAGGCCTACACCTTC. This sequence encodes CASSAEHGEAYTF.

The rearrangement links TRBV10-3 to TRBJ2-1, with TRBD1 matching 11 bases. This CDR3 has 17 residues. The junction had 18 bases not matched to a gene; V was cut back by 8 bases and J by 9 bases. The germline V gene has CDR1 ENHRY and CDR2 SYGVKD. The CDR3 bases are TGTGCCATCTCAGCTAGTGGGTTTGGACAGGGGGCTGGTGAGCAGTTCTTC. Its translation: CAISASGFGQGAGEQFF.

This chain joins TRBV27 and TRBJ2-2, with D hard to call. Trimming pared 7 bases from V and 3 bases from J, leaving 12 bases between. This CDR3 has 14 amino acids. CDR1 is MNHEY, CDR2 SMNVEV, per germline (reference sequence). DNA of the CDR3: TGTGCCAGCAACCGAGTGGCGGACACCGGGGAGCTGTTTTTT. Translated: CASNRVADTGELFF.

The V call is TRBV2, the J call TRBJ1-2; D not certain. The CDR3 contains 14 residues. V was pared by 2 bases and J by 5 bases, with 12 bases between. CDR1 is SNHLY, CDR2 FYNNEI, per germline. The CDR3 reads CASSEYPVRYGYTF. The CDR3 region has the DNA TGTGCCAGCAGTGAATACCCGGTTCGATATGGCTACACCTTC.

The rearrangement links TRBV9 to TRBJ2-7; D perhaps matches TRBD2 (7 bases). The CDR3 is made up of 15 amino acids. Trimming shortened V by 0 bases and J by 3 bases, and 13 bases separated the two germline ends. The germline V gene encodes CDR1 SGDLS and CDR2 YYNGEE. DNA for the CDR3: TGTGCCAGCAGCGTAGACGGCGGGGGCCTCTACGAGCAGTACTTC. It codes for CASSVDGGGLYEQYF.

Notes on this clone: Other nucleotide sequences from this sample produce the same CDR3. The chain employs TRBV18 and TRBJ1-4; D is possibly TRBD1 (6 bases). This CDR3 comprises 14 residues. Germline-derived CDR1 and CDR2 are KGHSH and LQKENI. V lost 2 bases to trimming and J lost 8 bases, with 12 bases between them. The CDR3 here is CASSPRGAGEKLFF. The CDR3 coding sequence is TGTGCCAGCTCACCAAGGGGGGCCGGAGAAAAACTGTTTTTT.

The chain is built from TRBV7-2 and TRBJ1-1; D call uncertain. The CDR3 runs 11 residues. V lost 5 bases and J 10 bases, leaving 11 bases between the germline ends. Germline V lookup: CDR1 SGHTA, CDR2 FQGNSA. Written as DNA, the CDR3 is TGTGCCAGCAGCCCCCAATTCGCAGCTTTCTTT. This encodes CASSPQFAAFF.

V and J are TRBV2 and TRBJ2-2; the D gene could be TRBD1 or TRBD2 (5 bases each). Germline V gives CDR1 SNHLY, CDR2 FYNNEI. Trimming took 1 base from V and 14 from J, leaving 14 bases between them. The CDR3 consists of 13 residues. This CDR3 is CASSEESHGALFF. CDR3 sequence (DNA): TGTGCCAGCAGTGAAGAGTCGCACGGGGCTCTGTTTTTT.

The chain recombines TRBV7-2 with TRBJ2-3, with 7 bases fitting TRBD2. Per germline, CDR1 SGHTA and CDR2 FQGNSA. The CDR3 sequence is 15 residues long. V gave up 1 base and J gave up 0 bases; unmatched junction bases: 1. CDR3 DNA sequence: TGTGCCAGCAGCTTAGAGGGACTAAGCACAGATACGCAGTATTTT. Its translation: CASSLEGLSTDTQYF.

The CDR3 spells CASSASLYYGYTF. The CDR3 bases are TGTGCCAGCAGCGCCAGTCTCTACTATGGCTACACCTTC. The J gene is TRBJ1-2, the V gene TRBV11-1; D remains unclear. Looked up from germline, CDR1 is SGHAT and CDR2 is FQDESV (reference sequence). V dropped 5 bases and J dropped 3 bases, with 10 bases sitting between them. CDR3 length: 13 amino acids.

This sequence joins TRBV14 and TRBJ2-5; possibly TRBD2 for D (6 bases). The length of the CDR3 is 18 residues. The V and J ends lost 2 bases and 0 bases respectively, with 19 bases between them. Germline V gene lookup returns CDR1 SGHDN and CDR2 FVKESK. As DNA, the CDR3 is TGTGCCAGCAGCCAAATTCTCGCGGGACTTCGGTACCAAGAGACCCAGTACTTC. It codes for CASSQILAGLRYQETQYF.